Given below is one T cell receptor beta chain in context. These data originate in a study of T cell responses to AZD1222 COVID-19 vaccine. In germline, CDR1 is SNHLY, CDR2 FYNNEI. V lost 4 bases to trimming and J lost 8 bases; unmatched junction nucleotides: 6. This CDR3 has 13 residues. TCRdb's copy holds only in-frame clones and misses some; the assay was immunoSEQ multiplex PCR. This sample has more than 95,000 clones; approximately 85% occur once, and the top ten carry roughly 4%. This TCR was recovered from an adult who received the AZD1222 COVID-19 vaccine. Sequenced material: peripheral blood, taken 28 days after the second AZD1222 dose. V is TRBV2 and J is TRBJ1-2; the match to TRBD1 covers 8 bases. DNA for the CDR3: TGTGCCAGCAGTGCGACAGGGGATGGCGGCTACACCTTC. Its protein product is CASSATGDGGYTF.